The rows below give T cell receptor beta chains drawn from one sample of a study of blood T cell repertoires in COVID-19. The method was immunoSEQ multiplex PCR; TCRdb's version includes in-frame clones alone and lacks a portion of them. In the table there are about 17,000 clones, approximately 92% of which are singletons. Source material: peripheral blood. These receptors came from a man between 60 and 70 years old with active COVID-19. CDR3s include the opening cysteine and the closing phenylalanine or tryptophan. The D gene is left open where the match is weak. Not every row has a clone size; where given, it reads once, few, many or a size class.

v_gene,j_gene,d_gene,abundance,CDR3aa,CDR3nt
TRBV7-3,TRBJ2-1,.,.,CASSSSGDQDEQFF,TGTGCCAGCAGCTCTTCGGGAGATCAGGATGAGCAGTTCTTC
TRBV19,TRBJ2-7,TRBD1,few,CASSGTEYEQYF,TGTGCCAGTAGTGGGACAGAGTACGAGCAGTACTTC
TRBV6-4,TRBJ2-3,TRBD2,.,CASSPLAGGPNTQYF,TGTGCCAGCAGTCCTCTAGCGGGAGGGCCCAATACGCAGTATTTT
TRBV6-5,TRBJ2-7,.,.,CASSYGDTYEQYF,TGTGCCAGCAGTTACGGGGACACCTACGAGCAGTACTTC
TRBV5-4,TRBJ2-3,TRBD2,.,CASSGGRPDTQYF,TGTGCCAGCAGCGGCGGGAGACCAGATACGCAGTATTTT
TRBV7-2,TRBJ2-7,TRBD2,.,CASSLASGVYEQYF,TGTGCCAGCAGTTTGGCTAGCGGGGTCTACGAGCAGTACTTC
TRBV19,TRBJ1-4,.,.,CASKDSGKGYSEKLFF,TGTGCCAGTAAAGATTCAGGGAAGGGTTATAGTGAAAAACTGTTTTTT
TRBV9,TRBJ1-6,.,.,CASSDQGWGSPLHF,TGTGCCAGCAGTGACCAGGGGTGGGGTTCACCCCTCCACTTT
TRBV6-7,TRBJ1-3,.,.,CASRHVQGKENTIYF,TGTGCCAGCAGGCACGTACAGGGTAAGGAAAACACCATATATTTT
TRBV27,TRBJ2-7,.,.,CASSLQGPGYEQYF,TGTGCCAGCAGTTTACAGGGCCCCGGTTACGAGCAGTACTTC
TRBV11-3,TRBJ2-7,.,.,CASSSRIVSSYEQYF,TGTGCCAGCAGCTCTAGGATCGTTAGCTCCTACGAGCAGTACTTC
TRBV7-6,TRBJ2-5,.,.,CASSLARSGGRETQYF,TGTGCCAGCAGCTTAGCGCGATCCGGCGGGCGGGAGACCCAGTACTTC
TRBV10-3,TRBJ2-2,TRBD2,once,CAISEQRGNTGELFF,TGTGCCATCAGTGAGCAGCGGGGAAACACCGGGGAGCTGTTTTTT
TRBV28,TRBJ2-5,TRBD1,.,CASSSLGTGGTTQYF,TGTGCCAGCAGCTCTCTTGGGACAGGGGGCACTACCCAGTACTTC
TRBV6-6,TRBJ2-5,.,.,CASSYSRASQYF,TGTGCCAGCAGTTACTCGCGGGCCTCGCAGTACTTC
TRBV6-9,TRBJ1-5,.,few,CASSYSSDFSNQPQHF,TGTGCCAGCAGTTATTCTTCTGACTTTAGCAATCAGCCCCAGCATTTT
TRBV28,TRBJ1-1,.,.,CASIQGGYTEAFF,TGTGCCAGCATACAGGGCGGGTATACTGAAGCTTTCTTT
TRBV29-1,TRBJ2-2,.,.,CSVDSGREVGGELFF,TGCAGCGTTGATTCGGGCAGGGAAGTTGGCGGGGAGCTGTTTTTT
TRBV6-5,TRBJ1-5,.,.,CASSHFAGNQPQHF,TGTGCCAGCAGCCATTTCGCGGGGAATCAGCCCCAGCATTTT
TRBV19,TRBJ1-5,.,.,CASSISQRREHQPQHF,TGTGCCAGTAGTATCTCCCAGCGGAGGGAACATCAGCCCCAGCATTTT
TRBV6-1,TRBJ2-1,TRBD2,once,CASSDRNGGYSSYNEQFF,TGTGCCAGCAGTGATCGGAACGGGGGGTATAGCTCCTACAATGAGCAGTTCTTC
TRBV6-6,TRBJ1-4,.,few,CASSYREGEKLFF,TGTGCCAGCAGTTACAGGGAGGGGGAAAAACTGTTTTTT
TRBV4-3,TRBJ2-3,TRBD2,.,CASSHSRASGGHTDTQYF,TGCGCCAGCAGCCACTCTCGGGCTAGCGGGGGGCACACAGATACGCAGTATTTT
TRBV27,TRBJ1-2,.,.,CASSPTASYGYTF,TGTGCCAGCAGTCCTACAGCCTCCTATGGCTACACCTTC
TRBV5-3,TRBJ2-2,TRBD2,.,CARSHTRGRLAGRNTGELFF,TGTGCCAGAAGTCACACCCGGGGGCGACTAGCGGGGAGGAACACCGGGGAGCTGTTTTTT
TRBV9,TRBJ2-3,.,once,CASSVRTARGTQYF,TGTGCCAGCAGCGTTAGGACAGCGAGGGGTACGCAGTATTTT
TRBV25-1,TRBJ2-7,.,.,CASRLSGGHNEQYF,TGTGCCAGCCGCCTCAGTGGGGGACACAACGAGCAGTACTTC
TRBV5-5,TRBJ2-7,TRBD1,.,CASTLTGRGGEQYF,TGTGCCAGCACTCTGACAGGGCGTGGCGGCGAGCAGTACTTC
TRBV30,TRBJ1-4,TRBD1,.,CAWSVFPGQGNEKLFF,TGTGCCTGGAGTGTATTTCCGGGACAGGGAAATGAAAAACTGTTTTTT
TRBV3-1/TRBV3-2,TRBJ2-3,TRBD2,.,CASSQGGGSGSTRADTQYF,TGTGCCAGCAGCCAAGGCGGGGGAAGCGGGAGTACCCGGGCAGATACGCAGTATTTT
TRBV7-2,TRBJ2-2,.,.,CASRPTGTGELFF,TGTGCCAGCAGGCCAACAGGGACCGGGGAGCTGTTTTTT
TRBV11-3,TRBJ2-3,TRBD2,.,CASSYRGEADTQYF,TGTGCCAGCAGCTACCGGGGGGAGGCAGATACGCAGTATTTT
TRBV6-6,TRBJ2-1,TRBD2,.,CASSFGTSPRDEQFF,TGTGCCAGCAGTTTCGGGACTAGCCCGCGGGATGAGCAGTTCTTC
TRBV28,TRBJ2-7,TRBD2,few,CASSSTGTNSYEQYF,TGTGCCAGCAGCTCAACCGGGACTAACTCCTACGAGCAGTACTTC
TRBV5-4,TRBJ2-2,.,.,CASSPEGRTGELFF,TGTGCCAGCAGCCCCGAGGGTCGAACCGGGGAGCTGTTTTTT
TRBV6-2/TRBV6-3,TRBJ1-2,.,.,CASSLTGGPDGYTF,TGTGCCAGCAGCTTAACAGGCGGCCCTGATGGCTACACCTTC
TRBV11-3,TRBJ2-3,.,.,CASSSNGGEADTQYF,TGTGCCAGCAGCTCCAACGGGGGTGAGGCAGATACGCAGTATTTT
TRBV7-2,TRBJ2-3,TRBD2,once,CASRLSGGATDTQYF,TGTGCCAGCAGGTTAAGCGGGGGGGCAACAGATACGCAGTATTTT
TRBV6-5,TRBJ2-2,.,.,CASSRTALTGELFF,TGTGCCAGCAGTCGGACAGCCCTCACCGGGGAGCTGTTTTTT
TRBV24-1,TRBJ2-6,TRBD1,.,CATSERGQGGSSGANVLTF,TGTGCCACCAGTGAGCGGGGACAGGGGGGTTCCTCTGGGGCCAACGTCCTGACTTTC
TRBV7-3,TRBJ2-1,TRBD2,.,CASGAGRDNEQFF,TGTGCCTCGGGAGCGGGGAGAGACAATGAGCAGTTCTTC
TRBV9,TRBJ2-7,TRBD2,.,CASSVASGGTYEQYF,TGTGCCAGCAGCGTAGCTAGCGGGGGAACCTACGAGCAGTACTTC
TRBV14,TRBJ1-1,.,.,CASSRTLNTEAFF,TGTGCCAGCAGCCGGACATTGAACACTGAAGCTTTCTTT
TRBV7-3,TRBJ2-1,.,.,CASSLTGRGNEQFF,TGTGCCAGCAGCTTAACCGGGAGAGGGAATGAGCAGTTCTTC
TRBV30,TRBJ2-5,.,.,CAWRPGSGVQETQYF,TGTGCCTGGAGGCCTGGGTCCGGGGTTCAAGAGACCCAGTACTTC
TRBV9,TRBJ2-2,.,.,CASTPEWFSTGELFF,TGTGCCAGCACGCCGGAGTGGTTTTCCACCGGGGAGCTGTTTTTT
TRBV9,TRBJ1-1,TRBD1,.,CASSAPGQGNAEAFF,TGTGCCAGCAGCGCCCCGGGACAGGGTAACGCTGAAGCTTTCTTT